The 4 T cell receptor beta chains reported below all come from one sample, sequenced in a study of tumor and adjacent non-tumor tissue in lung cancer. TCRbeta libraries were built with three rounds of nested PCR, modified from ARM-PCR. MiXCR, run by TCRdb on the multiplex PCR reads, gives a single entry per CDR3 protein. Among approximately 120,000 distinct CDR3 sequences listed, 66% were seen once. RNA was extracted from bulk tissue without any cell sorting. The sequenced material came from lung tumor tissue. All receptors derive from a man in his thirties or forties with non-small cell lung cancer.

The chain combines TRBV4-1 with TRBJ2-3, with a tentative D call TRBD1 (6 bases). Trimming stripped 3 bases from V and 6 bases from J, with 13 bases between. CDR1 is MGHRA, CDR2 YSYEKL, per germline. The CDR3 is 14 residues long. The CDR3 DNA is TGCGCCAGCAGCCACGCAGGGGTGGGGGATACGCAGTATTTT. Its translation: CASSHAGVGDTQYF.

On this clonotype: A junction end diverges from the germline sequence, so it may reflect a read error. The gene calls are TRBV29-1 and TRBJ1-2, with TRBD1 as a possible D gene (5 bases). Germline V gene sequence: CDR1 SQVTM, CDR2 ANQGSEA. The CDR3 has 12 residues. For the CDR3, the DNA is TGCAGCGTTGGCCGCGGGGGGAATGGTTACACCTTC. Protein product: CSVGRGGNGYTF.

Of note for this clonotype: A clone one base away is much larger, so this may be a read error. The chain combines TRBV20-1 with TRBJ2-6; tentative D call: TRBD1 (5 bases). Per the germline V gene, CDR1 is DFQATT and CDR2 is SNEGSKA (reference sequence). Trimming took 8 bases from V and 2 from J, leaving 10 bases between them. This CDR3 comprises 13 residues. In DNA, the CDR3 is TGCAGTACCCTAGGGGCTGGGGCCAACGTCCTGACTTTC. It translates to CSTLGAGANVLTF.

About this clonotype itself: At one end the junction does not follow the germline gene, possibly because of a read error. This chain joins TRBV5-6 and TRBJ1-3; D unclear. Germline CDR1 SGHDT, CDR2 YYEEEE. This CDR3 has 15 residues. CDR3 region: CASSGLETSVNTIYF. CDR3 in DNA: TGTGCCAGCAGCGGTCTGGAGACCTCTGTAAACACCATATATTTT.